These 25 T cell receptor beta chains were all obtained from the same sample, sequenced in a study of blood T cells in healthy people across ages. Next came a second PCR, run for roughly 7 to 12 cycles, which used a sample-barcoded 5' primer along with a J-beta primer mix. One entry per CDR3 protein, called by TCRdb with MiXCR from the 5' RACE reads. Of more than 1,400,000 distinct CDR3 sequences listed, 42% are singletons. The sample consisted of blood. These receptors were collected from a woman under 30 in good health.

The rearrangement uses TRBV27 and TRBJ2-3; tentatively, D is TRBD1 (5 bases). Germline assignment: CDR1 MNHEY and CDR2 SMNVEV (reference sequence). This CDR3 contains 13 residues. V was cut by 3 bases and J by 4 bases, with 8 bases left in between. In DNA form, the CDR3 reads TGTGCCAGCAGTTTCAGGGTTTCAGATACGCAGTATTTT. This encodes CASSFRVSDTQYF.

The V gene is TRBV27, the J gene TRBJ2-6, with D unresolved. This CDR3 comprises 18 residues. V dropped 2 bases and J dropped 0 bases, with 14 bases sitting between them. Germline-derived CDR1 and CDR2 are MNHEY and SMNVEV (reference sequence). CDR3 in amino acids: CASSLRPSGLSGANVLTF. The CDR3 DNA reads as TGTGCCAGCAGTTTAAGACCAAGTGGCCTCTCTGGGGCCAACGTCCTGACTTTC.

The chain joins TRBV2 to TRBJ2-5; 7 bases are a match to TRBD2. This CDR3 has 15 amino acids. J gave up 2 bases and V 4 bases, and 7 bases lay outside the gene matches. Germline V gives CDR1 SNHLY, CDR2 FYNNEI. In DNA, the CDR3 is TGTGCCAGCAGTGGTCTATACGGGGGGCAAGAGACCCAGTACTTC. Translation gives CASSGLYGGQETQYF.

This clonotype was detected a few times. The chain has TRBV20-1 and TRBJ2-7; D is perhaps TRBD1 (6 bases). The CDR3 length is 15 residues. Between the trimmed V and J ends, which lost 7 bases and 0 bases, there was a span of 19 bases. CDR1 and CDR2 (germline): DFQATT, SNEGSKA (reference sequence). The CDR3 nucleotides read TGCAGTGTTACGCAGAGTCCGGGACACTCCTACGAGCAGTACTTC. The encoded protein is CSVTQSPGHSYEQYF.

This clonotype was seen more than once but under ten times. The V and J genes are TRBV29-1 and TRBJ2-5, with D possibly matching TRBD1 (6 bases). The CDR3 totals 13 residues. V was cut by 3 bases and J by 4 bases, with 12 bases left in between. Looked up from germline, CDR1 is SQVTM and CDR2 is ANQGSEA. The CDR3 coding sequence is TGCAGCGTTGATCTGGGGGCGCGAGAGACCCAGTACTTC. Protein product: CSVDLGARETQYF.

The V and J genes are TRBV20-1 and TRBJ1-2, with 9 bases matching TRBD1. The V segment lost 3 bases and the J segment 2 bases; nucleotides outside the gene matches: 4. Germline V CDR1 and CDR2: DFQATT, SNEGSKA (reference sequence). The CDR3 runs to 14 residues. The CDR3 loop is CSARTGGKNYGYTF. The CDR3 nucleotides are TGCAGTGCTAGGACAGGGGGGAAGAACTATGGCTACACCTTC.

J is TRBJ2-7 and V is TRBV27; perhaps TRBD1 as D (6 bases). Judging by the DNA end, TRBJ2-5 fits better; the J call may be wrong. Per germline, CDR1 MNHEY and CDR2 SMNVEV (reference sequence). The CDR3 spans 19 residues. The CDR3 is CASSLSSHLRTDSRETQYF. For the CDR3, the DNA is TGTGCCAGCAGTTTATCGTCGCACTTACGGACAGACAGCAGAGAGACCCAGTACTTC.

This clonotype has a handful of counts. V gene TRBV3-1 combines with J gene TRBJ2-3, with 8 positions matching TRBD2. V was clipped by 0 bases and J by 7 bases; unmatched bases: 9. The CDR3 covers 16 residues. Germline loops: CDR1 LGHDT, CDR2 YNNKEL (reference sequence). The CDR3 here is CASSQDPGLAGYTQYF. As DNA, the CDR3 is TGTGCCAGCAGCCAAGATCCTGGGCTAGCGGGTTATACGCAGTATTTT.

The chain couples TRBV7-9 to TRBJ2-1, with TRBD1 matching 7 bases. Germline V CDR1 and CDR2: SEHNR, FQNEAQ (reference sequence). CDR3 length: 17 residues. Trimming at V came to 7 bases and at J to 5 bases, leaving 17 bases not matched to a gene. The CDR3 spells CASTLGIGQVANNEQFF. Written as DNA, the CDR3 is TGTGCCAGCACCCTGGGGATCGGACAGGTCGCGAACAATGAGCAGTTCTTC. The full variable domain, in which reference TRBV7-9 and TRBJ2-1 provide the parts outside the CDR3, is DTGVSQNPRHKITKRGQNVTFRCDPISEHNRLYWYRQTLGQGPEFLTYFQNEAQLEKSRLLSDRFSAERPKGSFSTLEIQRTEQGDSAMYLCASTLGIGQVANNEQFFGPGTRLTVL.

V usage is TRBV15 and J usage is TRBJ1-5; perhaps TRBD1 as D (6 bases). The CDR3 sequence is 15 residues long. Trimming removed 4 bases at V and 4 bases at J, with 14 bases between. The V gene's germline CDR1 is LNHNV and CDR2 YYDKDF (reference sequence). CDR3 sequence (DNA): TGTGCCACCAGCAAACAGGGTGAAAGGAATCAGCCCCAGCATTTT. The encoded protein is CATSKQGERNQPQHF.

The table lists this clonotype with a few counts. The chain employs TRBV6-5 and TRBJ1-2, with TRBD1 matching 8 bases. J gave up 3 bases and V 1 base, and 7 bases lay outside the gene matches. Germline CDR1 and CDR2: MNHEY and SVGAGI. The CDR3 extends over 16 amino acids. The CDR3 coding sequence is TGTGCCAGCAGTTACTTTATCAGGGGGCGCGACTATGGCTACACCTTC. It is translated as CASSYFIRGRDYGYTF.

V is TRBV7-2 and J is TRBJ1-4; tentative D call: TRBD1 (6 bases). The CDR3 loop spans 15 amino acids. V was trimmed by 6 bases and J by 0 bases, leaving 11 bases between them. Per the germline V gene, CDR1 is SGHTA and CDR2 is FQGNSA. CDR3 DNA: TGTGCCAGCAGTTACCAGGGGTCAACTAATGAAAAACTGTTTTTT. Translation: CASSYQGSTNEKLFF.

For this clonotype: At one of its ends the junction is not consistent with the germline gene, which may arise from a read error. The V gene is TRBV5-4, the J gene TRBJ2-7, with D maybe TRBD1 (6 bases). Germline V gene data show CDR1 as SGHNT and CDR2 as YYREEE (reference sequence). The CDR3 totals 14 residues. The DNA for the CDR3 is TGTGCCGGCAGCTTGCAGGGGATAGGGGACGAGCAGTACTTC. This translates into CAGSLQGIGDEQYF.

This clonotype was seen ten or more times. At one of its ends the junction is not consistent with the germline gene, which may arise from a read error. The DNA for the CDR3 is TGTGCCAGCAGCTTAGCTCGCGGGGATACGCAGTATTTT. This sequence encodes CASSLARGDTQYF. This chain joins TRBV5-1 and TRBJ2-3; D perhaps matches TRBD2 (5 bases). Germline V gene sequence: CDR1 SGHRS, CDR2 YFSETQ. This CDR3 comprises 13 residues. Looking up the rest from reference TRBV5-1 and TRBJ2-3 gives the full variable domain: KAGVTQTPRYLIKTRGQQVTLSCSPISGHRSVSWYQQTPGQGLQFLFEYFSETQRNKGNFPGRFSGRQFSNSRSEMNVSTLELGDSALYLCASSLARGDTQYFGPGTRLTVL.

This clonotype came up a few times. The genes are TRBV11-2 and TRBJ2-1, with D perhaps matching TRBD1 (7 bases). Germline lookup yields CDR1 SGHAT and CDR2 FQNNGV. V dropped 8 bases and J dropped 6 bases, with 20 bases sitting between them. The CDR3 is made up of 15 amino acids. As DNA, the CDR3 is TGTGCCAGCGGTTTCTCAGGGGGGTTGGGCAATGAGCAGTTCTTC. Its protein product is CASGFSGGLGNEQFF.

V gene TRBV29-1 combines with J gene TRBJ2-2; 9 nucleotides line up with TRBD1. The CDR3 runs to 15 residues. V was pared by 6 bases and J by 4 bases, with 9 bases of the junction left unmatched. Germline V gene sequence: CDR1 SQVTM, CDR2 ANQGSEA. CDR3 sequence: CSVGGTGRSTGELFF. The CDR3 bases are TGCAGCGTCGGCGGGACAGGGAGAAGCACCGGGGAGCTGTTTTTT.

The V call is TRBV5-1, the J call TRBJ2-7; D call uncertain. The CDR3 runs to 12 residues. Trimming took off 6 bases at V and 0 bases at J, with 7 bases between the two ends. The germline gives CDR1 SGHRS, CDR2 YFSETQ. The CDR3 DNA sequence: TGCGCCAGCAAGGAAAACTCCTACGAGCAGTACTTC. Translation gives CASKENSYEQYF.

In its sample, this clonotype was seen many times. The rearrangement joins TRBV5-1 to TRBJ2-3; 8 bases match TRBD2. Germline CDR1 reads SGHRS; CDR2 reads YFSETQ. This CDR3 region has 15 residues. J gave up 3 bases and V 0 bases, and 3 bases lay outside the gene matches. CDR3 amino acids: CASSLAERGTDTQYF. The CDR3 DNA follows: TGCGCCAGCAGCTTGGCCGAGCGGGGGACAGATACGCAGTATTTT. The full variable domain, its missing parts supplied by reference TRBV5-1 and TRBJ2-3, is KAGVTQTPRYLIKTRGQQVTLSCSPISGHRSVSWYQQTPGQGLQFLFEYFSETQRNKGNFPGRFSGRQFSNSRSEMNVSTLELGDSALYLCASSLAERGTDTQYFGPGTRLTVL.

In this sample, this clonotype turned up a few times. The chain combines TRBV20-1 with TRBJ2-1, with 13 bases identical to TRBD2. CDR3 length equals 15 residues. J was trimmed by 7 bases and V by 5 bases; bases with no gene match: 8. Germline values: CDR1 DFQATT, CDR2 SNEGSKA (reference sequence). DNA for the CDR3: TGCAGTGCTCGAACCGGGACTAGCGGGATTAATGAGCAGTTCTTC. Amino acids: CSARTGTSGINEQFF.

V is TRBV5-1 and J is TRBJ1-6, with 8 bases aligning to TRBD1. The germline V gene has CDR1 SGHRS and CDR2 YFSETQ. J lost 9 bases, V lost 0 bases, and 5 bases had no gene match. This CDR3 contains 15 residues. CDR3 protein: CASSLEGRGRSPLHF. In DNA, the CDR3 is TGCGCCAGCAGCTTGGAAGGCAGGGGGCGTTCACCCCTCCACTTT.

This clonotype appeared many times. The chain uses TRBV10-3 and TRBJ2-5; TRBD2 aligns across 10 bases. This CDR3 contains 15 residues. Unmatched junction bases numbered 4, after V lost 4 bases and J lost 2 bases. The germline V gene has CDR1 ENHRY and CDR2 SYGVKD. CDR3 in DNA: TGTGCCATCAGTGTAGCGGGGGGTTATCAAGAGACCCAGTACTTC. It yields the protein CAISVAGGYQETQYF.

CDR3 in DNA: TGTGCCAGCAGCCAGGGGACAGGGAGTGAAAAACTGTTTTTT. Residues: CASSQGTGSEKLFF. This chain joins TRBV7-9 and TRBJ1-4; 9 nucleotides match TRBD1. V lost 5 bases and J lost 7; bases outside the gene matches: 5. The length of the CDR3 is 14 residues. CDR1 is SEHNR and CDR2 is FQNEAQ in the germline V gene (reference sequence).

The J gene is TRBJ2-1, the V gene TRBV14, with D perhaps being TRBD1 or TRBD2 (5 bases each). CDR1 and CDR2 from the germline V gene are SGHDN and FVKESK. The length of the CDR3 is 13 residues. The V end lost 6 bases, the J end lost 6 bases, and 12 bases lay between the germline ends. CDR3 coding DNA: TGTGCCAGCAGTAGGGACCTAAGCAATGAGCAGTTCTTC. As protein: CASSRDLSNEQFF. The complete variable domain, with remaining parts taken from reference TRBV14 and TRBJ2-1, reads EAGVTQFPSHSVIEKGQTVTLRCDPISGHDNLYWYRRVMGKEIKFLLHFVKESKQDESGMPNNRFLAERTGGTYSTLKVQPAELEDSGVYFCASSRDLSNEQFFGPGTRLTVL.

This clonotype was found a few times. This chain connects TRBV6-1 to TRBJ1-2; D gene ambiguous. This CDR3 has 10 residues. CDR1 is MNHNS, CDR2 SASEGT, per germline. Trimming cost V 1 base and J 8 bases, with 2 bases left between them. The CDR3 nucleotides read TGTGCCAGCAGTGAAGAGGGCTACACCTTC. It encodes CASSEEGYTF.

The chain combines TRBV5-1 with TRBJ1-1, with D possibly matching TRBD1 (5 bases). CDR3 length equals 17 residues. Germline CDR1 SGHRS, CDR2 YFSETQ. Trimming took off 3 bases at V and 2 bases at J, with 20 bases between the two ends. The CDR3 DNA sequence: TGCGCCAGCAGCTCCTTCCGGGGGACGGAAATTAACACTGAAGCTTTCTTT. It encodes CASSSFRGTEINTEAFF.